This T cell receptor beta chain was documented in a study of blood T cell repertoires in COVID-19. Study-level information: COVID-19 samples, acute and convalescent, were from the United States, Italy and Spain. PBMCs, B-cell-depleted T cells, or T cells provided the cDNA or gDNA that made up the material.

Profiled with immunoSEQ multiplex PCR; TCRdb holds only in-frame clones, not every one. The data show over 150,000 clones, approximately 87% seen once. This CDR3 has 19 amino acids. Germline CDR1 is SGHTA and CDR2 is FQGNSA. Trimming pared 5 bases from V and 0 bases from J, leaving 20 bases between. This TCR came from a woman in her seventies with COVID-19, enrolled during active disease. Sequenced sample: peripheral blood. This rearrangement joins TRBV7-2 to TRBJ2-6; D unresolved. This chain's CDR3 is CASSPERRRSRSGANVLTF. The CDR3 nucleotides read TGTGCCAGCAGCCCGGAGCGTCGTAGGAGTCGCTCTGGGGCCAACGTCCTGACTTTC.